The subject of this entry is one T cell receptor beta chain. The data derive from a study of blood T cell repertoires in COVID-19. Produced via immunoSEQ multiplex PCR; TCRdb's table is partial and in-frame only. The sample lists 180,000 or so clones, 86% seen once, with roughly 8.2% in the top ten. In germline, CDR1 is LGHDT, CDR2 YNNKEL (reference sequence). There are 16 residues in the CDR3. The V end lost 0 bases, the J end lost 0 bases, and 9 bases lay between the germline ends. This TCR derives from a man aged 60-69 years with acute or convalescent COVID-19. The sequencing input was peripheral blood. V and J are TRBV3-1 (or the pseudogene TRBV3-2) and TRBJ1-3; D unresolved. The CDR3 here is CASSQDRSSSGNTIYF. In DNA form, the CDR3 reads TGTGCCAGCAGCCAAGACAGGTCGAGCTCTGGAAACACCATATATTTT.